This T cell receptor beta chain was obtained from a study of blood T cell repertoires in COVID-19. Study information: COVID-19 samples collected from the United States, Italy and Spain covered acute and convalescent phases. From T cells, B-cell-depleted T cells, or PBMCs came the material, which was cDNA or gDNA.

Per the original data handling: Nucleated cell counts were estimated from reference gene primer amplification. Assay: immunoSEQ multiplex PCR; the TCRdb copy retains only in-frame clones and omits some. V, J and clone size are taken as reported in that table, and D and trimming were inferred from the DNA itself. The table includes around 120,000 clones, roughly 80% detected once. There are many counts of this clone. The CDR3 runs to 13 residues. Germline V gives CDR1 MNHEY, CDR2 SVGEGT. Trimming took 6 bases from V and 2 from J, leaving 9 bases between them. The V gene is TRBV6-2 or TRBV6-3, the J gene TRBJ2-3; D is unresolved. The source is a human donor in a cohort sampled during active COVID-19. The specimen sequenced was peripheral blood. The CDR3 loop reads CASSPSYTDTQYF. The CDR3 DNA follows: TGTGCCAGCAGCCCCTCTTACACAGATACGCAGTATTTT.